This entry lists 30 T cell receptor beta chains sequenced from one sample in a study of blood T cell repertoires in COVID-19. Produced via immunoSEQ multiplex PCR; TCRdb's table is partial and in-frame only. The data hold 360,000 or so clones, with less than 90% observed a single time. Sequenced material: PBMCs or T cells enriched from blood (not recorded which). The receptors were sampled from a woman aged 45-60 years who had recovered from COVID-19.

CDR3: CASSSGQGAWQPQHF. As DNA, the CDR3 is TGTGCCAGCAGCTCCGGACAGGGGGCATGGCAGCCCCAGCATTTT. This sequence joins TRBV7-6 and TRBJ1-5; 11 nucleotides match TRBD1. The CDR3 has 15 residues. V was pared by 4 bases and J by 7 bases, with 6 bases of the junction left unmatched. The germline gives CDR1 SGHVS, CDR2 FNYEAQ.

The CDR3 sequence: CASTSRRLSMNTEAFF. The CDR3 DNA sequence: TGTGCCAGCACCTCAAGGAGGTTATCGATGAACACTGAAGCTTTCTTT. This rearrangement joins TRBV7-2 to TRBJ1-1; no clear D gene. CDR3 length: 16 residues. Trimming pared 7 bases from V and 0 bases from J, leaving 18 bases between. Per germline, CDR1 SGHTA and CDR2 FQGNSA.

The chain combines TRBV9 with TRBJ2-1, with D possibly matching TRBD2 (5 bases). From germline, CDR1 is SGDLS and CDR2 YYNGEE. V lost 1 base to trimming and J lost 4 bases, with 15 bases between them. This CDR3 is 16 amino acids long. The CDR3 protein is CASSVLSAGRYNEQFF. For the CDR3, the DNA is TGTGCCAGCAGCGTACTTTCGGCGGGCCGATACAATGAGCAGTTCTTC.

The rearrangement uses TRBV27 and TRBJ2-1; 7 nucleotides line up with TRBD2. The CDR3 is made up of 15 amino acids. CDR1 is MNHEY and CDR2 is SMNVEV in the germline V gene (reference sequence). Germline trimming cut 6 bases from V and 3 bases from J; bases unmatched to any gene: 8. The CDR3 spells CASSGNREVYNEQFF. For the CDR3, the DNA is TGTGCCAGCAGCGGCAACCGGGAGGTCTACAATGAGCAGTTCTTC.

This clone was picked up one time. This sequence joins TRBV4-3 and TRBJ2-2; 11 bases fit TRBD1. This CDR3 contains 16 residues. CDR1 and CDR2 (germline): LGHNA, YSLEER. With 2 bases clipped from V and 5 bases from J, the junction kept 4 bases outside the gene matches. CDR3 nucleotides: TGCGCCAGCAGCCAACGGACAGGGGGCCAAACCGGGGAGCTGTTTTTT. This codes for CASSQRTGGQTGELFF.

The CDR3, as DNA: TGTGCCAGCAGCTTAGCGCGGCTTAGCGGGAGGGCCTCAGAGACCCAGTACTTC. This codes for CASSLARLSGRASETQYF. The rearrangement uses TRBV7-2 and TRBJ2-5; 11 bases are a match to TRBD2. The CDR3 is 18 amino acids. V shed 0 bases and J 4 bases; nucleotides not matched to a gene: 10. The germline V gene has CDR1 SGHTA and CDR2 FQGNSA.

This clone is a singleton in its sample. V gene TRBV12-3 or TRBV12-4 combines with J gene TRBJ1-2; possible D gene TRBD1, 6 bases. The CDR3 is 13 amino acids. V was pared by 6 bases and J by 4 bases, with 12 bases between. CDR3 nucleotide sequence: TGTGCCAGCAGCCCCGACAGGATCTATGGCTACACCTTC. Translating gives CASSPDRIYGYTF.

The V and J genes are TRBV29-1 and TRBJ1-2; 9 bases match TRBD1. CDR3 length: 13 amino acids. Germline values: CDR1 SQVTM, CDR2 ANQGSEA. The V and J ends lost 5 bases and 6 bases, in that order; junction bases with no gene match: 7. The CDR3 DNA sequence: TGCAGCGTTCCGGGGACAGGGAGGGATGGCTACACCTTC. Protein product: CSVPGTGRDGYTF.

Worth noting for this clone: Germline is not matched at one junction end, which may reflect a read error. The gene calls are TRBV9 and TRBJ1-1; D gene uncertain. The CDR3 totals 13 residues. Germline V gives CDR1 SGDLS, CDR2 YYNGEE. The CDR3 loop is CASTGVTLKHPSF. The CDR3 DNA is TGTGCCAGCACCGGGGTGACACTGAAGCACCCTTCCTTT.

Concerning this clone: Lacking the conserved final phenylalanine or tryptophan, this CDR3 likely reflects a read error. V gene TRBV7-9 combines with J gene TRBJ1-2, with TRBD1 matching over 8 bases. The germline CDR1 and CDR2 sequences are SEHNR and FQNEAQ (reference sequence). The V gene end was trimmed by 0 bases and the J gene end by 4 bases; junction bases not matched to a gene: 10. This CDR3 contains 17 residues. CDR3 region: CASSLALDRGNFYGYTL. Here the CDR3 DNA reads TGTGCCAGCAGCTTAGCCCTCGACAGGGGAAACTTCTATGGCTACACCCTC.

The V and J genes are TRBV6-5 and TRBJ1-6; a weak D match, TRBD1 (6 bases). The CDR3 contains 14 residues. Germline CDR1 is MNHEY and CDR2 is SVGAGI. V lost 6 bases to trimming and J lost 8 bases, with 14 bases between them. As DNA, the CDR3 is TGTGCCAGCAGCCAAACACAGGGTGATTCACCCCTCCACTTT. Protein: CASSQTQGDSPLHF.

V usage is TRBV19 and J usage is TRBJ1-5, with a possible D match to TRBD1 (6 bases). The CDR3 covers 15 residues. The germline gives CDR1 LNHDA, CDR2 SQIVND (reference sequence). The ends were cut back, 0 bases at V and 10 bases at J, with 16 bases in the middle. The CDR3 region is CASSIDLGANGPQHF. The CDR3 bases are TGTGCCAGTAGTATAGACTTGGGGGCCAATGGACCCCAGCATTTT.

This clone has more than one count but fewer than ten. The genes are TRBV7-9 and TRBJ1-6; 7 bases match TRBD1. Per the germline V gene, CDR1 is SEHNR and CDR2 is FQNEAQ (reference sequence). V was pared by 4 bases and J by 7 bases, with 4 bases of the junction left unmatched. CDR3 size: 14 residues. The CDR3 DNA reads TGTGCCAGCAGCTCCGGGACAGACAATTCACCCCTCCACTTT. This translates into CASSSGTDNSPLHF.

This chain connects TRBV27 to TRBJ1-2, with D hard to call. The CDR3 spans 13 residues. Germline V gives CDR1 MNHEY, CDR2 SMNVEV (reference sequence). Trimming took 5 bases from V and 8 from J, leaving 15 bases between them. This chain's CDR3 is CASSPRGAKGYTF. Here the CDR3 DNA reads TGTGCCAGCAGTCCCCGGGGAGCGAAAGGCTACACCTTC.

The V and J genes are TRBV18 and TRBJ1-1; possible D gene TRBD1, 6 bases. The CDR3 runs to 18 residues. Germline V gene sequence: CDR1 KGHSH, CDR2 LQKENI. The V and J ends lost 5 bases and 0 bases respectively, with 22 bases between them. The CDR3 DNA sequence: TGTGCCAGCTCAACTATCCCCAAACAGGGATTGTTGAACACTGAAGCTTTCTTT. Translating it yields CASSTIPKQGLLNTEAFF.

Only one count was recorded for this clone. The genes are TRBV7-3 and TRBJ2-1; a possible D gene is TRBD1 (6 bases). The CDR3 is 13 residues long. Per the germline V gene, CDR1 is SGHTA and CDR2 is FQGTGA. Trimming took off 0 bases at V and 10 bases at J, with 10 bases between the two ends. The DNA of the CDR3 is TGTGCCAGCAGCTTAACAGCGAGGGGGGAGCAGTTCTTC. Its protein product is CASSLTARGEQFF.

This clone was detected only a few times. This chain joins TRBV24-1 and TRBJ2-2, with 10 bases matching TRBD2. The length of the CDR3 is 15 residues. CDR1 is KGHDR, CDR2 SFDVKD, per germline. The junction had 5 bases not matched to a gene; V was cut back by 7 bases and J by 4 bases. For the CDR3, the DNA is TGTGCCACCAGGGGGACTAGCGTCTTCACCGGGGAGCTGTTTTTT. Translated: CATRGTSVFTGELFF.

V and J are TRBV14 and TRBJ1-1; tentative D call: TRBD1 (6 bases). Trimming shortened V by 5 bases and J by 4 bases, and 20 bases separated the two germline ends. The germline V gene encodes CDR1 SGHDN and CDR2 FVKESK. There are 16 residues in the CDR3. The CDR3 reads CASSFGGVLGGTEAFF. CDR3 bases: TGTGCCAGCAGCTTTGGGGGCGTTTTAGGGGGCACTGAAGCTTTCTTT.

The chain is built from TRBV4-1 and TRBJ2-2; a possible D gene is TRBD1 (6 bases). Germline CDR1 reads MGHRA; CDR2 reads YSYEKL. This CDR3 contains 16 residues. V lost 2 bases and J 2 bases, leaving 12 bases between the germline ends. The CDR3 protein is CASSQSGTHNTGELFF. In DNA form, the CDR3 reads TGCGCCAGCAGCCAATCCGGGACACATAACACCGGGGAGCTGTTTTTT.

This clone was seen only once. The same CDR3 is also encoded by other DNA sequences in this sample. The chain recombines TRBV7-6 with TRBJ2-3, with 8 bases identical to TRBD2. Germline assignment: CDR1 SGHVS and CDR2 FNYEAQ. The CDR3 extends over 14 amino acids. V shed 1 base, J shed 5 bases, and the junction held 2 bases outside the gene matches. This CDR3 is CASSLGLAGDTQYF. CDR3 coding DNA: TGTGCCAGCAGCTTAGGCCTAGCGGGAGATACGCAGTATTTT.

This chain joins TRBV7-6 and TRBJ1-5; D remains ambiguous. The CDR3 sequence is 12 residues long. Germline lookup yields CDR1 SGHVS and CDR2 FNYEAQ. V was trimmed by 5 bases and J by 5 bases, leaving 7 bases between them. This chain's CDR3 is CASSTFDQPQHF. The CDR3 DNA follows: TGTGCCAGCAGCACATTCGATCAGCCCCAGCATTTT.

The chain recombines TRBV5-8 with TRBJ1-5; TRBD1 agrees at 9 bases. Losses at the gene ends were 4 bases for V and 6 bases for J; bases not matched to a gene: 8. CDR1 and CDR2 from the germline V gene are SGHTS and YDEGEE. This CDR3 has 15 amino acids. This chain's CDR3 is CASSRTGEGSQPQHF. CDR3 nucleotides: TGTGCCAGCAGCAGGACAGGGGAGGGGAGTCAGCCCCAGCATTTT. Full variable domain (rest looked up from reference TRBV5-8 and TRBJ1-5): EAGVTQSPTHLIKTRGQQATLRCSPISGHTSVYWYQQALGLGLQFLLWYDEGEERNRGNFPPRFSGRQFPNYSSELNVNALELEDSALYLCASSRTGEGSQPQHFGDGTRLSIL.

V and J are TRBV3-1 (or the pseudogene TRBV3-2) and TRBJ2-3; 11 positions agree with TRBD2. The CDR3 has 20 amino acids. V shed 2 bases, J shed 1 base, and the junction held 14 bases outside the gene matches. Germline V gene sequence: CDR1 LGHDT, CDR2 YNNKEL (reference sequence). The CDR3 is CASSQLLAGVPWDRTDTQYF. The CDR3 nucleotides read TGTGCCAGCAGCCAATTACTAGCGGGAGTCCCTTGGGATCGCACAGATACGCAGTATTTT.

The chain recombines TRBV30 with TRBJ2-5, with D possibly TRBD1 on 6 matching bases. V lost 4 bases to trimming and J lost 2 bases, with 14 bases between them. From germline, CDR1 is GTSNPN and CDR2 SVGIG (reference sequence). The CDR3 runs to 14 residues. The DNA of the CDR3 is TGTGCCTGGACCCGACAGGTCACGCAAGAGACCCAGTACTTC. This gives the protein CAWTRQVTQETQYF.

The chain joins TRBV25-1 to TRBJ2-7; a weak D match, TRBD1 (5 bases). The CDR3 contains 13 residues. V was clipped by 2 bases and J by 4 bases, with 9 bases between them. Germline V gene data show CDR1 as MGHDK and CDR2 as SYGVNS. The DNA for the CDR3 is TGTGCCAGCAGTGAAGGACACCCTTACGAGCAGTACTTC. It encodes CASSEGHPYEQYF.

This chain uses TRBV6-5 with TRBJ2-7; 10 bases are shared with TRBD1. Germline V gives CDR1 MNHEY, CDR2 SVGAGI. This CDR3 is built from 15 residues. J lost 3 bases, V lost 6 bases, and 8 bases had no gene match. CDR3 DNA: TGTGCCAGCAGCGAGACCGGGACAGGGGTCTACGAGCAGTACTTC. Protein: CASSETGTGVYEQYF.

The chain links TRBV5-4 to TRBJ2-7; 7 positions match TRBD1. This CDR3 is 16 amino acids long. Germline lookup yields CDR1 SGHNT and CDR2 YYREEE (reference sequence). With V trimmed by 0 bases and J by 5 bases, 11 bases remained unmatched. CDR3 amino acids: CASSLEPTGTGNEQYF. The CDR3 DNA sequence: TGTGCCAGCAGCTTGGAACCGACAGGGACCGGGAACGAGCAGTACTTC.

The CDR3 DNA reads as TGTGCCAGCAGTGAATTCCGTGAAGCTTTCTTT. It codes for CASSEFREAFF. The rearrangement links TRBV25-1 to TRBJ1-1; D unclear. The V end was cut by 1 base, the J end by 7 bases, with 4 bases between. This CDR3 region has 11 residues. The V gene's germline CDR1 is MGHDK and CDR2 SYGVNS.

This chain uses TRBV5-6 with TRBJ1-2; the D is unclear. The CDR3 sequence is 12 residues long. Germline V gene data show CDR1 as SGHDT and CDR2 as YYEEEE. V was pared by 4 bases and J by 6 bases, with 10 bases between. The CDR3 loop is CASSLNVDGYTF. In nucleotides, the CDR3 is TGTGCCAGCAGCCTAAACGTGGATGGCTACACCTTC.

V is TRBV6-1 and J is TRBJ1-1; D uncertain. The CDR3 is 13 residues long. Germline CDR1 reads MNHNS; CDR2 reads SASEGT. The V end was cut by 1 base, the J end by 2 bases, with 5 bases between. CDR3 nucleotide sequence: TGTGCCAGCAGTGAAGGTCCAAACACTGAAGCTTTCTTT. As protein: CASSEGPNTEAFF.